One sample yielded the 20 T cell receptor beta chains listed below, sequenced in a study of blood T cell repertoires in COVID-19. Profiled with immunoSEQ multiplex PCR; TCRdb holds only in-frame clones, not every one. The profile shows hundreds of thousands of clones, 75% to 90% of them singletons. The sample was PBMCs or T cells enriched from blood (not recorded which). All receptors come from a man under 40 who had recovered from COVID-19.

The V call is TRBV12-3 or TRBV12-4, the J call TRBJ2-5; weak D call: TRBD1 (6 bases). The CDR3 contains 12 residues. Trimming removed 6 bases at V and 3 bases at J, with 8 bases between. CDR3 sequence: CASRQGEETQYF. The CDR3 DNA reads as TGTGCCAGCAGACAGGGAGAAGAGACCCAGTACTTC.

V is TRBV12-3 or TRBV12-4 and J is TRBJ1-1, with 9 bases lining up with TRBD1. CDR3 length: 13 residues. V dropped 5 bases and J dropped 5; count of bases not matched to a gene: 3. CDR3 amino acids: CASSLGTGTEAFF. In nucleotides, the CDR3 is TGTGCCAGCAGTCTCGGGACAGGGACTGAAGCTTTCTTT.

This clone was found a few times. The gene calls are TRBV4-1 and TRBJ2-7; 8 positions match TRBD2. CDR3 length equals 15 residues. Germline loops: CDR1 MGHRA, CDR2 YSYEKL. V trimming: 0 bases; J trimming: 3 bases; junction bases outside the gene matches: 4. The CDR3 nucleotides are TGCGCCAGCAGCCAAGACGGGAGGGTCGGCTACGAGCAGTACTTC. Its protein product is CASSQDGRVGYEQYF.

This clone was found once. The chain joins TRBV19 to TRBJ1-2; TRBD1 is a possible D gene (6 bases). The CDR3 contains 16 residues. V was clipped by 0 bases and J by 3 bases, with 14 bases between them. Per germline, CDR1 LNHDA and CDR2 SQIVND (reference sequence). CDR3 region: CASSIERVQGDYGYTF. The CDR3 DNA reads TGTGCCAGTAGTATAGAGAGAGTACAGGGAGACTATGGCTACACCTTC. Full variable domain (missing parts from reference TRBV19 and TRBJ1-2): DGGITQSPKYLFRKEGQNVTLSCEQNLNHDAMYWYRQDPGQGLRLIYYSQIVNDFQKGDIAEGYSVSREKKESFPLTVTSAQKNPTAFYLCASSIERVQGDYGYTFGSGTRLTVV.

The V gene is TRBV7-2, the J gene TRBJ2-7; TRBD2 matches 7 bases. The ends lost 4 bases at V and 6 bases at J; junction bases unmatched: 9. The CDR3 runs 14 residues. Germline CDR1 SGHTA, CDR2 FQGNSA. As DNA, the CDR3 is TGTGCCAGCAGCTCTAGGGACTATTGGGGCGAGCAGTACTTC. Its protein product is CASSSRDYWGEQYF. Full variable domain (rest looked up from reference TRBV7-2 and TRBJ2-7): GAGVSQSPSNKVTEKGKDVELRCDPISGHTALYWYRQSLGQGLEFLIYFQGNSAPDKSGLPSDRFSAERTGGSVSTLTIQRTQQEDSAVYLCASSSRDYWGEQYFGPGTRLTVT.

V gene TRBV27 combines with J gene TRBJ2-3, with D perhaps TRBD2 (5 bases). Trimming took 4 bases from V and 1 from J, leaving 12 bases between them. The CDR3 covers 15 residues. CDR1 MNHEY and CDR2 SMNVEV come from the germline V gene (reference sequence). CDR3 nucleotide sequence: TGTGCCAGCAGTTCTGACTACCGCGGCACAGATACGCAGTATTTT. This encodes CASSSDYRGTDTQYF.

CDR3 sequence: CAWSLDEGEKLFF. CDR3 in DNA: TGTGCCTGGAGTTTGGACGAGGGTGAAAAACTGTTTTTT. The chain joins TRBV30 to TRBJ1-4; D not certain. The V end lost 2 bases, the J end lost 7 bases, and 11 bases lay between the germline ends. Germline values: CDR1 GTSNPN, CDR2 SVGIG (reference sequence). This CDR3 spans 13 amino acids.

The CDR3 sequence is CASSQEHPGGQGGHSPLHF. Written as DNA, the CDR3 is TGTGCCAGCAGCCAAGAACACCCAGGCGGACAGGGCGGTCATTCACCCCTCCACTTT. The rearrangement uses TRBV3-1 (or the pseudogene TRBV3-2) and TRBJ1-6; TRBD1 agrees at 8 bases. The CDR3 is 19 amino acids. The germline V gene encodes CDR1 LGHDT and CDR2 YNNKEL (reference sequence). V was clipped by 0 bases and J by 8 bases; unmatched bases: 15.

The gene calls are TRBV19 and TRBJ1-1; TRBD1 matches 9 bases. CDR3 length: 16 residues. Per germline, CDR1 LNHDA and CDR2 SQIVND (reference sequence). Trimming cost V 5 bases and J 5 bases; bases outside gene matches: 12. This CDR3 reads CASSSRADRGDTEAFF. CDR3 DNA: TGTGCCAGTAGTTCTCGGGCGGACAGGGGAGATACTGAAGCTTTCTTT. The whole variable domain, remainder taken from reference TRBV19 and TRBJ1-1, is DGGITQSPKYLFRKEGQNVTLSCEQNLNHDAMYWYRQDPGQGLRLIYYSQIVNDFQKGDIAEGYSVSREKKESFPLTVTSAQKNPTAFYLCASSSRADRGDTEAFFGQGTRLTVV.

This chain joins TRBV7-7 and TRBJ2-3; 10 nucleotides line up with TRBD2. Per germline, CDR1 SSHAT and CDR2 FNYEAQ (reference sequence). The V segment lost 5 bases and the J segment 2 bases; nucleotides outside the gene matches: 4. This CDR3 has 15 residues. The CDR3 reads CASSGTSANTDTQYF. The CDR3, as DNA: TGTGCCAGCAGCGGGACTAGCGCAAACACAGATACGCAGTATTTT.

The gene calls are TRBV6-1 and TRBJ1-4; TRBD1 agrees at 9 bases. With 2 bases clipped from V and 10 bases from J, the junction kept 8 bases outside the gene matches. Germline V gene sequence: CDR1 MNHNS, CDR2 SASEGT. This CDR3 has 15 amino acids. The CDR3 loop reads CASSETGTGRRKLFF. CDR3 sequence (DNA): TGTGCCAGCAGTGAAACCGGGACAGGGAGGAGAAAACTGTTTTTT.

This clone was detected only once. CDR3 amino acids: CASSFGGFETQYF. The CDR3 bases are TGTGCCAGCAGCTTCGGGGGTTTCGAGACCCAGTACTTC. The gene calls are TRBV5-4 and TRBJ2-5; a possible D gene is TRBD2 (6 bases). The V end lost 2 bases, the J end lost 5 bases, and 10 bases lay between the germline ends. Germline loops: CDR1 SGHNT, CDR2 YYREEE (reference sequence). The CDR3 runs 13 residues.

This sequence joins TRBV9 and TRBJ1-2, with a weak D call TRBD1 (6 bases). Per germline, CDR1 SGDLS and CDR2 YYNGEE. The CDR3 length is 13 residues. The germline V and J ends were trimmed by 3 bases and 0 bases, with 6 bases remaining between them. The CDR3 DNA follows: TGTGCCAGCAGCGGGACAGCTAACTATGGCTACACCTTC. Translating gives CASSGTANYGYTF.

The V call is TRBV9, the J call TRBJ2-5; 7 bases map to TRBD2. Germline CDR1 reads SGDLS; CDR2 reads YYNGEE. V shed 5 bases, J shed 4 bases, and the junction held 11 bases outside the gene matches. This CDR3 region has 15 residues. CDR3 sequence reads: CASSQNGASGETQYF. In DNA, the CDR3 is TGTGCCAGCAGTCAAAACGGGGCTAGCGGAGAGACCCAGTACTTC.

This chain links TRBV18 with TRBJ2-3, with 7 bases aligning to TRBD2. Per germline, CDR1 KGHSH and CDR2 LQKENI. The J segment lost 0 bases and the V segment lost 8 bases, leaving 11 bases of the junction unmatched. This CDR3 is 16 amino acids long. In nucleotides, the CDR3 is TGTGCCAGCACACTCGGGGAGGGACTAAGCACAGATACGCAGTATTTT. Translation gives CASTLGEGLSTDTQYF. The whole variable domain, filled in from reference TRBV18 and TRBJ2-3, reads NAGVMQNPRHLVRRRGQEARLRCSPMKGHSHVYWYRQLPEEGLKFMVYLQKENIIDESGMPKERFSAEFPKEGPSILRIQQVVRGDSAAYFCASTLGEGLSTDTQYFGPGTRLTVL.

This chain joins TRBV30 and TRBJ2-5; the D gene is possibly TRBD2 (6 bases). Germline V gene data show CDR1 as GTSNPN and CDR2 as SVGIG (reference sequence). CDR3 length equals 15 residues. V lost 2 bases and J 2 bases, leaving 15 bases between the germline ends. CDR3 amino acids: CAWSPGTSPQETQYF. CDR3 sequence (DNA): TGTGCCTGGAGTCCTGGGACTTCGCCTCAAGAGACCCAGTACTTC.

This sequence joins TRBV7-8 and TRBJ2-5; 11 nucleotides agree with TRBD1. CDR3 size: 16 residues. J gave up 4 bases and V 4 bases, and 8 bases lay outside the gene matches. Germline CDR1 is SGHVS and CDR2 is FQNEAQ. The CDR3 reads CASSSPPGQGVETQYF. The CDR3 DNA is TGTGCCAGCAGCTCTCCTCCGGGACAGGGGGTAGAGACCCAGTACTTC. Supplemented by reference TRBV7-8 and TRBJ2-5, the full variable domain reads GAGVSQSPRYKVAKRGQDVALRCDPISGHVSLFWYQQALGQGPEFLTYFQNEAQLDKSGLPSDRFFAERPEGSVSTLKIQRTQQEDSAVYLCASSSPPGQGVETQYFGPGTRLLVL.

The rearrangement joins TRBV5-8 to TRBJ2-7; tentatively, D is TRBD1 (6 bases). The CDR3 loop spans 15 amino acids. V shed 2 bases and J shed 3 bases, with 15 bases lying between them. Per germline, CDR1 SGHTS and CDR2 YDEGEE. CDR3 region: CASSFGTTSGYEQYF. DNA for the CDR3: TGTGCCAGCAGCTTTGGGACAACCTCAGGCTACGAGCAGTACTTC.

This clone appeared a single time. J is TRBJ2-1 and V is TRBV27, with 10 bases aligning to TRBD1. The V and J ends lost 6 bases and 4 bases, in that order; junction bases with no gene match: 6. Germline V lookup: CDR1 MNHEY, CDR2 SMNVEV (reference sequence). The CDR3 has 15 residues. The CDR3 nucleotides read TGTGCCAGCAGCTTGGGACAGGGGCCATACAATGAGCAGTTCTTC. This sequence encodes CASSLGQGPYNEQFF.

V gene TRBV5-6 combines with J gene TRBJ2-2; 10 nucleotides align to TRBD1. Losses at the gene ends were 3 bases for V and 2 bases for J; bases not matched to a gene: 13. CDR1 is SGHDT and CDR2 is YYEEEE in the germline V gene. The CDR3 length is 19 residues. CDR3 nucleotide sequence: TGTGCCAGCAGCTACCAAACGACAGGGGGCAGCGTTAACACCGGGGAGCTGTTTTTT. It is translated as CASSYQTTGGSVNTGELFF.